This is a list of T cell receptor beta chains from one sample in a study of T cell repertoires in cytomegalovirus infection. One entry per CDR3 protein, called by TCRdb with MiXCR from the reads. This table has around 530,000 distinct CDR3 sequences, more than 25% appearing once. Sequenced input: PBMCs. These receptors all come from a human donor in good health (CMV status not recorded). Some clones in this sample may be carry-over from other donors' samples. Each CDR3 is given with its conserved first and last residue. The D gene is left open where the match is weak. Clone size is shown for a subset of rows, as once, few, many or a class of expanded clone.

14 TRBJ2-5 TRBV5-1 . TRBD1 TGCGCCAGCAGCTTACAGGGGATGGAAGAGACCCAGTACTTC CASSLQGMEETQYF
18 TRBJ2-1 TRBV7-6 few TRBD1 TGTGCCAGCAGCTTAGCGCATCGGAGACAGGGGGCAGACAATGAGCAGTTCTTC CASSLAHRRQGADNEQFF
15 TRBJ1-2 TRBV7-8 many TRBD1 TGTGCCAGCAGCCTGAGGACAGGTAGCGGCTATGGCTACACCTTC CASSLRTGSGYGYTF
15 TRBJ2-1 TRBV20-1 few TRBD2 TGCAGTGCTAGCCTCAGCGGGAGAGGCTACAATGAGCAGTTCTTC CSASLSGRGYNEQFF
15 TRBJ1-4 TRBV15 . . TGTGCCACCAACCAAGTCGAGTGGGGCCCTGAAAAACTGTTTTTT CATNQVEWGPEKLFF
15 TRBJ2-7 TRBV11-2 many . TGTGCCAGCAGCTTAGTCCTGACTGCTCACTACGAGCAGTACTTC CASSLVLTAHYEQYF
13 TRBJ2-3 TRBV7-2 many . TGTGCCAGCAGCTTTAGAATCACAGATACGCAGTATTTT CASSFRITDTQYF
16 TRBJ1-1 TRBV30 . TRBD1 TGTGCCTGCAAATTTACAGGGGGCTGGAAGAACACTGAAGCTTTCTTT CACKFTGGWKNTEAFF
17 TRBJ2-7 TRBV20-1 . TRBD2 TGCAGTGCTACGACCGGGACTAGCGAACACATAACCTACGAGCAGTACTTC CSATTGTSEHITYEQYF
15 TRBJ1-6 TRBV7-2 few TRBD1 TGTGCCAGCAGCGCACCCGGGACAGCTAATTCACCCCTCCACTTT CASSAPGTANSPLHF
18 TRBJ2-6 TRBV7-9 . . TGTGCCAGCAGCTTAGTGGTAGGGGGAGGCTCTGGGGCCAACGTCCTGACTTTC CASSLVVGGGSGANVLTF
14 TRBJ2-1 TRBV25-1 . TRBD2 TGTGCCAGCAGTGAATATAGCGGGAGTAATGAGCAGTTCTTC CASSEYSGSNEQFF
12 TRBJ2-7 TRBV6-2/TRBV6-3 . . TGTGCCAGCAGTCTGGAAAGGTGGGAGCAGTACTTC CASSLERWEQYF
15 TRBJ2-1 TRBV12-3/TRBV12-4 . . TGTGCCAGCAGTCCGCGATCTTTGGGAGATAATGAGCAGTTCTTC CASSPRSLGDNEQFF
17 TRBJ2-1 TRBV25-1 few . TGTGCCAGCAGTGAACCATTAACAGGGACCCCCTACAATGAGCAGTTCTTC CASSEPLTGTPYNEQFF
18 TRBJ2-2 TRBV11-2 . TRBD1 TGTGCCAGCAGCCCGAGGACAGGGGCCCTTTTTAACACCGGGGAGCTGTTTTTT CASSPRTGALFNTGELFF
16 TRBJ2-3 TRBV11-2 many TRBD1 TGTGCCAGCAGCTTAGATCGGACAGGGGCGACAGATACGCAGTATTTT CASSLDRTGATDTQYF
14 TRBJ1-2 TRBV24-1 once TRBD1 TGTGCCACCAGTGATTCAGACAGGGATGGTGGCTACACCTTC CATSDSDRDGGYTF
12 TRBJ1-1 TRBV10-1 . . TGCGCCAACTACCGGGAGCCCTATGAAGCTTTCTTT CANYREPYEAFF
15 TRBJ1-3 TRBV28 few . TGTGCCAGCAGTTCCCCGACCTTGGGGGGAAACACCATATATTTT CASSSPTLGGNTIYF
15 TRBJ1-2 TRBV28 . . TGTGCCAGCAGGGCCGTGGGGCAGGAGAACTATGGCTACACCTTC CASRAVGQENYGYTF
12 TRBJ2-4 TRBV6-5 . TRBD1 TGTGCCAGCAGTACCTCAGGGGGCCCCGGGTACTTC CASSTSGGPGYF
13 TRBJ2-1 TRBV28 . TRBD1 TGTGCCAGCAGCCAGGGACAGGACCGATTGGTGTTCTTC CASSQGQDRLVFF
13 TRBJ1-1 TRBV5-4 few . TGTGCCAGCAGTCAGGAGGCTATTGCAGAAGCTTTCTTT CASSQEAIAEAFF
11 TRBJ2-2 TRBV7-2 few . TGTGCCAGCAAGTTGGCCGGGGAGCTGTTTTTT CASKLAGELFF
14 TRBJ2-1 TRBV18 many TRBD2 TGTGCCAGCTCAACACTAGCGTCCTACAATGAGCAGTTCTTC CASSTLASYNEQFF
16 TRBJ1-5 TRBV6-1 . TRBD1 TGTGCCAGCAGTGAAGTTGGGACAGGCGACAATCAGCCCCAGCATTTT CASSEVGTGDNQPQHF
17 TRBJ2-6 TRBV10-3 few TRBD2 TGTGCCATCAGGCCGGGACTAGCGGGAGAGGGGGCCAACGTCCTGACTTTC CAIRPGLAGEGANVLTF
17 TRBJ2-2 TRBV7-3 many . TGTGCCAGCAGCTTAAGTCGCGAGGTAGCCGGTCACGGGGAGCTGTTTTTT CASSLSREVAGHGELFF
14 TRBJ1-4 TRBV19 few TRBD1 TGTGCCAGTAGTATTGGGACAGCTAATGAAAAACTGTTTTTT CASSIGTANEKLFF
16 TRBJ1-1 TRBV7-2 many . TGTGCCAGCAGCCCCCAGTCAGGTGTGGGAAACACTGAAGCTTTCTTT CASSPQSGVGNTEAFF
12 TRBJ1-2 TRBV12-3/TRBV12-4 . . TGTGCCAGCAGCGGAGAGAACTATGGCTACACCTTC CASSGENYGYTF
14 TRBJ1-1 TRBV20-1 few . TGCAGTGCTCTCGGACTGTACTTAAACACTGAAGCTTTCTTT CSALGLYLNTEAFF